This T cell receptor beta chain was captured by sequencing in a study of shared clonotypes between healthy human individuals. Assay execution took place at the deep level. Repertoires were generated with immunoSEQ multiplex PCR, while TCRdb's copy carries only in-frame clones and drops some. Here the sample spans some 2.1 million clones, about 93% being singletons. Whole-study results and caveats: Unshared clonotypes carried lower generation probabilities than those common to all four donors.

The CDR3 extends over 16 amino acids. V lost 5 bases, J lost 4 bases, and 6 bases stayed unmatched. Germline CDR1 SEHNR, CDR2 FQNEAQ (reference sequence). The naive CD8 subset, CD45RO-negative cells positively selected for CCR7, excluded terminally differentiated effector memory CD45RA+ cells. There were only Caucasian adults among the donors, and all lived in Nashville, Tennessee. To note about this clone: Its antigen remains unknown.

The rearrangement uses TRBV7-9 and TRBJ2-6, with TRBD1 identical over 9 bases. Sequencing was performed on naive CD8+ T cells from PBMCs. The sequence was collected from a man between 18 and 35 years old in good health. Some clones in this sample may be carry-over from other donors' samples. CDR3 protein: CASSNTGGNGANVLTF. CDR3 coding DNA: TGTGCCAGCAGCAACACAGGGGGCAACGGGGCCAACGTCCTGACTTTC.